Shown below are 27 T cell receptor beta chains from a single sample sequenced in a study of cytomegalovirus exposure and HLA in healthy donors. Amplification used 60 Vbeta primers and 13 Jbeta primers. Using immunoSEQ multiplex PCR, the repertoire was profiled, and TCRdb retains in-frame clones only, with some absent. Among around 150,000 clones listed, roughly 77% were seen once. The sequenced sample was PBMCs. These receptors all come from a man aged 30 to 45 in good health and CMV-seronegative.

This clone is a singleton in its sample. The chain employs TRBV27 and TRBJ2-7, with no clear D. Germline CDR1 reads MNHEY; CDR2 reads SMNVEV (reference sequence). CDR3 length equals 13 residues. V was pared by 5 bases and J by 5 bases, with 13 bases between. The CDR3 DNA is TGTGCCAGCAGTCCGGGTTCCCCTAACGAGCAGTACTTC. Protein: CASSPGSPNEQYF.

V usage is TRBV27 and J usage is TRBJ2-2; the D gene is possibly TRBD1 (6 bases). The CDR3 loop spans 18 amino acids. Germline V lookup: CDR1 MNHEY, CDR2 SMNVEV (reference sequence). Trimming pared 2 bases from V and 4 bases from J, leaving 20 bases between. The CDR3 reads CASSLMYLRGTLTGELFF. In DNA, the CDR3 is TGTGCCAGCAGTTTAATGTACCTTAGGGGGACCCTCACCGGGGAGCTGTTTTTT.

This chain links TRBV5-6 with TRBJ2-7; the D gene is possibly TRBD2 (6 bases). Germline V gene data show CDR1 as SGHDT and CDR2 as YYEEEE. The CDR3 runs to 12 residues. With 3 bases removed from V and 6 bases from J, the gap between germline ends came to 10 bases. This chain's CDR3 is CASSWGTSEQYF. CDR3 nucleotide sequence: TGTGCCAGCAGCTGGGGGACTTCCGAGCAGTACTTC.

The V and J genes are TRBV7-6 and TRBJ1-6, with 8 bases aligning to TRBD1. The CDR3 extends over 15 amino acids. CDR1 and CDR2 (germline): SGHVS, FNYEAQ. V gave up 5 bases and J gave up 4 bases; unmatched junction bases: 4. This CDR3 reads CASSTGQGYNSPLHF. CDR3 sequence (DNA): TGTGCCAGCAGCACTGGACAGGGTTATAATTCACCCCTCCACTTT.

V is TRBV7-8 and J is TRBJ1-5; TRBD1 might be the D (6 bases). V was cut by 5 bases and J by 2 bases, with 13 bases left in between. The CDR3 consists of 15 residues. The germline V gene has CDR1 SGHVS and CDR2 FQNEAQ. CDR3 nucleotides: TGTGCCAGCAGCCAGGGACACCGAGGCAATCAGCCCCAGCATTTT. This sequence encodes CASSQGHRGNQPQHF.

This chain connects TRBV29-1 to TRBJ2-1, with 7 bases matching TRBD2. V was pared by 6 bases and J by 10 bases, with 15 bases of the junction left unmatched. The CDR3 is 14 amino acids. Germline V lookup: CDR1 SQVTM, CDR2 ANQGSEA. CDR3 DNA: TGCAGCGTCCTCCAAGCGGGAACGGGGTGGGAGCAGTTCTTC. Its translation: CSVLQAGTGWEQFF.

This chain connects TRBV6-1 to TRBJ2-2; D call uncertain. V was trimmed by 8 bases and J by 6 bases, leaving 13 bases between them. Germline CDR1 MNHNS, CDR2 SASEGT. This CDR3 is 13 amino acids long. This chain's CDR3 is CASDILPPGELFF. The CDR3 DNA sequence: TGTGCCAGCGACATATTGCCACCCGGGGAGCTGTTTTTT.

J is TRBJ2-7 and V is TRBV4-1; TRBD2 matches at 9 bases. Trimming took 7 bases from V and 7 from J; bases not matched to a gene: 20. The CDR3 contains 17 residues. Germline CDR1 and CDR2: MGHRA and YSYEKL. CDR3 region: CASTPNLLAGRNGEQYF. The CDR3 DNA follows: TGCGCCAGCACCCCAAATTTACTAGCGGGTCGTAACGGGGAGCAGTACTTC.

About this clone itself: An end of the junction differs from the germline gene, which may be a read error. In DNA form, the CDR3 reads TGTGCCAGTAATGGACAGGGCGCCTATGGCTACCCCTTC. It yields the protein CASNGQGAYGYPF. The genes are TRBV19 and TRBJ1-2; 8 bases agree with TRBD1. The CDR3 has 13 residues. Germline V lookup: CDR1 LNHDA, CDR2 SQIVND (reference sequence).

This chain uses TRBV6-5 with TRBJ1-1, with D perhaps TRBD1 (6 bases). Trimming removed 6 bases from V and 1 base from J, with 12 bases in between. The CDR3 runs 14 residues. The germline CDR1 and CDR2 sequences are MNHEY and SVGAGI. The DNA for the CDR3 is TGTGCCAGCAGAAGGGACACCTGGAACACTGAAGCTTTCTTT. It encodes CASRRDTWNTEAFF.

The CDR3 spells CASSHETSTDTQYF. Here the CDR3 DNA reads TGTGCCAGCAGTCACGAGACTAGCACAGATACGCAGTATTTT. The chain has TRBV2 and TRBJ2-3; no firm D call. Trimming took off 5 bases at V and 0 bases at J, with 9 bases between the two ends. This CDR3 has 14 amino acids. In germline, CDR1 is SNHLY, CDR2 FYNNEI.

The chain is built from TRBV5-1 and TRBJ2-7; D might be TRBD2 (7 bases). Looked up from germline, CDR1 is SGHRS and CDR2 is YFSETQ. V lost 0 bases, J lost 9 bases, and 13 bases lay in between. The CDR3 is 13 residues long. CDR3 region: CASSLVQGRGQYF. Written as DNA, the CDR3 is TGCGCCAGCAGCTTGGTGCAGGGGAGGGGGCAGTACTTC.

The chain carries TRBV5-4 and TRBJ2-7; TRBD2 might be the D (6 bases). The CDR3 spans 16 residues. Germline V gene sequence: CDR1 SGHNT, CDR2 YYREEE (reference sequence). V lost 0 bases to trimming and J lost 2 bases, with 15 bases between them. The DNA for the CDR3 is TGTGCCAGCAGCTTGGAGCCAGCGGGTGTAACCTACGAGCAGTACTTC. As protein: CASSLEPAGVTYEQYF.

The rearrangement links TRBV15 to TRBJ2-3; perhaps TRBD1 as D (5 bases). The CDR3 sequence is 14 residues long. Per germline, CDR1 LNHNV and CDR2 YYDKDF (reference sequence). V lost 4 bases and J 4 bases, leaving 12 bases between the germline ends. CDR3 sequence reads: CATSTRDSADTQYF. CDR3 nucleotide sequence: TGTGCCACCAGCACCCGAGACAGTGCAGATACGCAGTATTTT.

The chain links TRBV7-9 to TRBJ2-7, with a tentative D call TRBD2 (6 bases). With 5 bases removed from V and 2 bases from J, the gap between germline ends came to 13 bases. The CDR3 contains 14 residues. CDR1 SEHNR and CDR2 FQNEAQ come from the germline V gene (reference sequence). The CDR3 sequence: CASSPGTGTYEQYF. In DNA, the CDR3 is TGTGCCAGCAGCCCCGGGACTGGTACCTACGAGCAGTACTTC.

This clone occurred a few times. V gene TRBV9 combines with J gene TRBJ2-1, with no clear D. CDR3 length: 14 amino acids. Between the trimmed V and J ends, which lost 1 base and 0 bases, there was a span of 5 bases. Germline CDR1 reads SGDLS; CDR2 reads YYNGEE. In DNA, the CDR3 is TGTGCCAGCAGCGTAAGAGCCTCCTACAATGAGCAGTTCTTC. Translation: CASSVRASYNEQFF.

The chain links TRBV5-1 to TRBJ2-6, with 9 nucleotides matching TRBD1. Unmatched junction bases numbered 8, after V lost 3 bases and J lost 4 bases. The CDR3 loop spans 17 amino acids. Germline CDR1 SGHRS, CDR2 YFSETQ. This CDR3 reads CASSSRGTGLGANVLTF. The CDR3, as DNA: TGCGCCAGCAGCTCCCGGGGGACAGGGCTGGGGGCCAACGTCCTGACTTTC. Supplemented by reference TRBV5-1 and TRBJ2-6, the full variable domain reads KAGVTQTPRYLIKTRGQQVTLSCSPISGHRSVSWYQQTPGQGLQFLFEYFSETQRNKGNFPGRFSGRQFSNSRSEMNVSTLELGDSALYLCASSSRGTGLGANVLTFGAGSRLTVL.

CDR3 region: CASSSDRVGGEQYF. The CDR3 nucleotides are TGCGCCAGCAGTTCGGACAGGGTTGGCGGCGAGCAGTACTTC. V gene TRBV5-1 combines with J gene TRBJ2-7; 8 nucleotides match TRBD1. The CDR3 totals 14 residues. Per germline, CDR1 SGHRS and CDR2 YFSETQ. Trimming cost V 5 bases and J 6 bases; bases outside gene matches: 10.

The genes are TRBV18 and TRBJ2-7, with D perhaps TRBD2 (6 bases). The V end lost 6 bases, the J end lost 3 bases, and 9 bases lay between the germline ends. The germline gives CDR1 KGHSH, CDR2 LQKENI. The CDR3 has 12 amino acids. The CDR3 sequence is CASSVGGYEQYF. Here the CDR3 DNA reads TGTGCCAGCTCGGTGGGAGGCTACGAGCAGTACTTC.

The chain joins TRBV6-5 to TRBJ1-6; D ambiguous. CDR1 is MNHEY, CDR2 SVGAGI, per germline. The CDR3 consists of 16 residues. V was trimmed by 0 bases and J by 4 bases, leaving 10 bases between them. The CDR3 DNA reads as TGTGCCAGCAGTTACTCGAAGACACCTTATAATTCACCCCTCCACTTT. Its translation: CASSYSKTPYNSPLHF.

The rearrangement joins TRBV5-1 to TRBJ1-1; no clear D gene. The germline CDR1 and CDR2 sequences are SGHRS and YFSETQ. This CDR3 is built from 15 residues. With 0 bases removed from V and 7 bases from J, the gap between germline ends came to 16 bases. CDR3 residues: CASSLAWGGLDEAFF. CDR3 coding DNA: TGCGCCAGCAGCTTGGCCTGGGGAGGCCTGGATGAAGCTTTCTTT.

This clone turned up a few times. The chain employs TRBV19 and TRBJ2-3; D might be TRBD1 (5 bases). The CDR3 has 15 amino acids. V lost 5 bases and J lost 2, with 14 bases in between. The germline V gene has CDR1 LNHDA and CDR2 SQIVND (reference sequence). The CDR3 bases are TGTGCCAGTAGTCCTCGGGCAGGGTCCACAGATACGCAGTATTTT. It translates to CASSPRAGSTDTQYF.

V usage is TRBV28 and J usage is TRBJ1-1; tentatively, D is TRBD1 (6 bases). The CDR3 has 15 amino acids. V lost 2 bases to trimming and J lost 5 bases, with 15 bases between them. Germline V lookup: CDR1 MDHEN, CDR2 SYDVKM. As DNA, the CDR3 is TGTGCCAGCAGTTTACGGACCCTCCAGGGGACTGAAGCTTTCTTT. It translates to CASSLRTLQGTEAFF.

J is TRBJ2-2 and V is TRBV5-1; 8 bases align to TRBD1. V gave up 0 bases and J gave up 6 bases; unmatched junction bases: 7. The CDR3 covers 16 residues. Germline CDR1 is SGHRS and CDR2 is YFSETQ. CDR3 nucleotide sequence: TGCGCCAGCAGCTTGGCAGGGGGCCAGGGGTCCGGGGAGCTGTTTTTT. As protein: CASSLAGGQGSGELFF.

The V call is TRBV6-5, the J call TRBJ1-2, with 8 bases fitting TRBD1. V was pared by 2 bases and J by 2 bases, with 4 bases of the junction left unmatched. The CDR3 has 15 residues. Germline lookup yields CDR1 MNHEY and CDR2 SVGAGI. The CDR3 here is CASSYQTGANYGYTF. As DNA, the CDR3 is TGTGCCAGCAGTTACCAGACAGGGGCCAACTATGGCTACACCTTC.

This rearrangement joins TRBV10-1 to TRBJ2-3, with 9 bases fitting TRBD1. The CDR3 spans 14 residues. V lost 6 bases and J lost 3; bases outside the gene matches: 4. The V gene's germline CDR1 is WNHNN and CDR2 SYGVQD (reference sequence). The CDR3, as DNA: TGCGCCAGCAGCGGGACAGGGCGGACAGATACGCAGTATTTT. Translating gives CASSGTGRTDTQYF.

This clone was found once. The rearrangement uses TRBV29-1 and TRBJ2-7; maybe TRBD2 (7 bases). V shed 8 bases and J shed 5 bases, with 16 bases lying between them. The CDR3 has 12 amino acids. CDR1 and CDR2 (germline): SQVTM, ANQGSEA. The CDR3 DNA sequence: TGCAGCTTCTCCGGCGGGGGCCACGAGCAGTACTTC. This sequence encodes CSFSGGGHEQYF.